One sample yielded the 15 T cell receptor beta chains listed below, sequenced in a study of blood T cell repertoires in COVID-19. Libraries were prepared by immunoSEQ multiplex PCR; TCRdb keeps only in-frame clonotypes and omits some of them. The table includes over 30,000 clones, roughly three quarters detected once. Sequencing was performed on peripheral blood. These receptors all stem from a human donor in a cohort sampled during active COVID-19.

V is TRBV6-5 and J is TRBJ2-1, with 8 bases matching TRBD2. The CDR3 covers 14 residues. In germline, CDR1 is MNHEY, CDR2 SVGAGI. The V and J ends lost 7 bases and 7 bases, in that order; junction bases with no gene match: 9. The CDR3 loop is CASTERGQVNEQFF. The CDR3 DNA follows: TGTGCCAGCACAGAGCGGGGGCAGGTAAATGAGCAGTTCTTC.

This clone turned up a few times. The chain couples TRBV28 to TRBJ2-1, with 8 positions matching TRBD2. V was pared by 2 bases and J by 0 bases, with 15 bases of the junction left unmatched. Germline CDR1 reads MDHEN; CDR2 reads SYDVKM. The CDR3 loop spans 20 amino acids. The CDR3 DNA reads as TGTGCCAGCAGTTTAGTCCGTCGCGGGAGGCAACCCTACTCCTACAATGAGCAGTTCTTC. Amino acids: CASSLVRRGRQPYSYNEQFF.

The rearrangement links TRBV5-1 to TRBJ2-2; D may be TRBD1 (5 bases). Germline V gene sequence: CDR1 SGHRS, CDR2 YFSETQ. Trimming stripped 0 bases from V and 2 bases from J, with 11 bases between. This CDR3 spans 16 amino acids. CDR3 amino acids: CASSLGRQGNTGELFF. In DNA, the CDR3 is TGCGCCAGCAGCTTGGGCCGGCAGGGAAACACCGGGGAGCTGTTTTTT.

The V and J genes are TRBV28 and TRBJ2-5; D may be TRBD1 (6 bases). CDR1 is MDHEN, CDR2 SYDVKM, per germline. Trimming took off 5 bases at V and 3 bases at J, with 13 bases between the two ends. The CDR3 runs to 14 residues. CDR3 region: CASSLWTEKETQYF. DNA for the CDR3: TGTGCCAGCAGTCTCTGGACAGAAAAAGAGACCCAGTACTTC.

The chain recombines TRBV28 with TRBJ2-2, with 7 bases matching TRBD2. With 4 bases clipped from V and 9 bases from J, the junction kept 14 bases outside the gene matches. Germline V lookup: CDR1 MDHEN, CDR2 SYDVKM. This CDR3 is built from 16 residues. The CDR3 sequence: CASSSQTSRRYRELFF. The DNA for the CDR3 is TGTGCCAGCAGTTCCCAGACTAGCCGCCGGTACAGGGAGCTGTTTTTT.

The chain joins TRBV11-2 to TRBJ2-1; no firm D call. This CDR3 contains 13 residues. From germline, CDR1 is SGHAT and CDR2 FQNNGV. V was pared by 3 bases and J by 8 bases, with 11 bases between. The CDR3 loop reads CASSFSGLDEQFF. DNA for the CDR3: TGTGCCAGCAGCTTCTCGGGTCTGGATGAGCAGTTCTTC.

This clone was counted once. The chain couples TRBV19 to TRBJ1-4; D remains unclear. This CDR3 is 14 amino acids long. V was trimmed by 7 bases and J by 7 bases, leaving 16 bases between them. Germline CDR1 reads LNHDA; CDR2 reads SQIVND (reference sequence). The CDR3 region is CASKEGRAREKLFF. The CDR3 region has the DNA TGTGCCAGTAAGGAGGGTAGGGCTCGTGAAAAACTGTTTTTT.

The chain has TRBV14 and TRBJ1-2; D not resolved. The germline gives CDR1 SGHDN, CDR2 FVKESK. Trimming cost V 0 bases and J 5 bases, with 7 bases left between them. This CDR3 region has 13 residues. The CDR3 spells CASSQDLRYGYTF. As DNA, the CDR3 is TGTGCCAGCAGCCAAGATCTCCGTTATGGCTACACCTTC.

This clone was seen a few times. The chain joins TRBV29-1 to TRBJ1-1; D is perhaps TRBD1 (6 bases). The V gene lost 6 bases and the J gene lost 3 bases, with 14 bases spanning the gap. The germline V gene encodes CDR1 SQVTM and CDR2 ANQGSEA. The CDR3 consists of 13 residues. The CDR3 nucleotides read TGCAGCGTCTCGGGGGGCTACTACACTGAAGCTTTCTTT. This translates into CSVSGGYYTEAFF.

The chain uses TRBV18 and TRBJ2-1; TRBD1 agrees at 9 bases. CDR3 size: 14 residues. Germline CDR1 and CDR2: KGHSH and LQKENI. Unmatched junction bases numbered 7, after V lost 3 bases and J lost 10 bases. CDR3 coding DNA: TGTGCCAGCTCACCGCGAAGGGACAGGGAGGAGCAGTTCTTC. This encodes CASSPRRDREEQFF.

The CDR3 DNA sequence: TGTGCCAGCAGTTCCCTTACAGGCGCCGGGGAGCTGTTTTTT. Translating gives CASSSLTGAGELFF. The V and J genes are TRBV28 and TRBJ2-2; the D gene is possibly TRBD1 (5 bases). The CDR3 runs to 14 residues. Germline V gene lookup returns CDR1 MDHEN and CDR2 SYDVKM. Trimming pared 4 bases from V and 6 bases from J, leaving 12 bases between. Combining the CDR3 with reference TRBV28 and TRBJ2-2 gives the whole variable domain DVKVTQSSRYLVKRTGEKVFLECVQDMDHENMFWYRQDPGLGLRLIYFSYDVKMKEKGDIPEGYSVSREKKERFSLILESASTNQTSMYLCASSSLTGAGELFFGEGSRLTVL.

The chain couples TRBV5-4 to TRBJ1-6; possibly TRBD1 for D (5 bases). Germline lookup yields CDR1 SGHNT and CDR2 YYREEE (reference sequence). The CDR3 covers 12 residues. Trimming left V 1 base short and J 12 bases short, with 8 bases between. The chain's CDR3 is CASSLRTGPLHF. In DNA form, the CDR3 reads TGTGCCAGCAGCTTGAGAACAGGACCCCTCCACTTT.

This chain joins TRBV19 and TRBJ2-3; TRBD1 agrees at 8 bases. Losses at the gene ends were 2 bases for V and 0 bases for J; bases not matched to a gene: 7. CDR1 and CDR2 (germline): LNHDA, SQIVND (reference sequence). The CDR3 length is 17 residues. CDR3 sequence: CASSITSGQVSTDTQYF. DNA of the CDR3: TGTGCCAGTAGTATAACGTCGGGACAGGTGAGCACAGATACGCAGTATTTT.

The rearrangement uses TRBV28 and TRBJ1-2, with 9 bases identical to TRBD1. Germline lookup yields CDR1 MDHEN and CDR2 SYDVKM. The CDR3 sequence is 12 residues long. With V trimmed by 5 bases and J by 13 bases, 8 bases remained unmatched. CDR3 coding DNA: TGTGCCAGCAGTCCCTCGGACAGGGGTCTCACCTTC. Protein: CASSPSDRGLTF.

This chain connects TRBV4-2 to TRBJ1-3; TRBD1 agrees at 7 bases. Per the germline V gene, CDR1 is LGHNA and CDR2 is YNFKEQ. This CDR3 has 18 residues. J gave up 3 bases and V 0 bases, and 11 bases lay outside the gene matches. The CDR3: CASSQEALQGVSGNTIYF. The CDR3 region has the DNA TGTGCCAGCAGCCAAGAGGCTCTCCAGGGGGTTAGTGGAAACACCATATATTTT.